This T cell receptor beta chain was identified during a study of blood T cell repertoires in COVID-19. Study-wide context: Collection of acute and convalescent COVID-19 samples took place in the United States, Italy and Spain.

Assay: immunoSEQ multiplex PCR; the TCRdb copy retains only in-frame clones and omits some. The sample contains about 180,000 clones, around 90% of which appear only once. Between the trimmed V and J ends, which lost 0 bases and 1 base, there was a span of 3 bases. This CDR3 comprises 13 residues. In germline, CDR1 is SGHTA, CDR2 FQGTGA. Sequencing input: peripheral blood. The chain recombines TRBV7-3 with TRBJ1-1; D gene unclear. This sequence originates from a man aged 55 to 69 with COVID-19, enrolled during active disease. CDR3 bases: TGTGCCAGCAGCTTAACACAGAACACTGAAGCTTTCTTT. It is translated as CASSLTQNTEAFF.